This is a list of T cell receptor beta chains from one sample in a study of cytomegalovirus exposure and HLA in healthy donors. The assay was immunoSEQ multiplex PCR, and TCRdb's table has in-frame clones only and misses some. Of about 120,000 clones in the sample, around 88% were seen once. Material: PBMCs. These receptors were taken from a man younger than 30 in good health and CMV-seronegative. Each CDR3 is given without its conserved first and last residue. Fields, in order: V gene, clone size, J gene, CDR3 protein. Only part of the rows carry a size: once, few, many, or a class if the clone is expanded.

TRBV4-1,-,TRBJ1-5,ASSQDLPRGNQPQH
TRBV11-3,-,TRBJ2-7,ASSTRLAGGTSYEQY
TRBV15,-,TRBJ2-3,ATITTRLAGFTDTQY
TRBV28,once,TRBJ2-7,ASSVSSGLYEQY
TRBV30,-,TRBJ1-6,AWSETVSSPLH
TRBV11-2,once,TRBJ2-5,ASSLVGRFTSQRTQY
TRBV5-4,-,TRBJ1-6,ASSGGLGQGISPLH
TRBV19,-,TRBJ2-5,ASSRLGLAGGIKETQY
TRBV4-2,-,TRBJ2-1,ASSLEGGGRYNEQF
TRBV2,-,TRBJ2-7,ASTLYRTASYEQY
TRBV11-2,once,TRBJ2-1,ASSLSGSRNEQF
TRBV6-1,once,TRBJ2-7,ASSFSEGEQY
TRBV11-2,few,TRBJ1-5,ASSLGGGGQPQH
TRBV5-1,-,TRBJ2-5,ASSNGQGQETQY
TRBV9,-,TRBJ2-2,ASSPGTYYTGELF
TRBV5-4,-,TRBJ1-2,ASSTGQGYGYT
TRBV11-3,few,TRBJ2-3,ASSLGGQTDTQY
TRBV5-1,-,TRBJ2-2,ASEYGGGTGELF
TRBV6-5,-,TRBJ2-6,ASSYVSAGANVLT
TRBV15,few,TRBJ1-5,ATSSRPVQPQH
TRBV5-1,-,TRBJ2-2,ASSLTPGLAGAANTGELF
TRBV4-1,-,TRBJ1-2,ASSQEAGDDGYT
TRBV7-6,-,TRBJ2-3,ASSSAQGRGDTQY
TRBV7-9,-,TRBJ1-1,ASSTGGLGTEAF
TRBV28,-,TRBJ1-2,ASRLGGDGYT
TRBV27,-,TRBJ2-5,ASSSWGEGVTQY
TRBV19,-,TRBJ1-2,AAATTRVINYGYT
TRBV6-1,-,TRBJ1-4,ASSGSKNEKLF
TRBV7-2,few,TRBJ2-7,ASSPGTGPYEQY
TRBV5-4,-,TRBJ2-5,ASSPGGLAGRKTQY
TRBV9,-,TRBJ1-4,ASSVFGTEGEKLF
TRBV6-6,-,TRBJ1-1,ATRQGWVSEAF
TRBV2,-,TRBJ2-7,ASSERLAGRVPYEQY
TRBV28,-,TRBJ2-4,ASSPWRGSKNIQY
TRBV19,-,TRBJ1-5,ASSMRVEQPQH
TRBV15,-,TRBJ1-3,ATSSGQGVNTIY
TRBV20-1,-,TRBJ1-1,SAPGQLEAF
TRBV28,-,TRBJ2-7,ASSARLAGVREQY
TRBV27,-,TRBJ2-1,ASSLSEDEIYNEQF
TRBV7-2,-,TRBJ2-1,ASSLLAGVYNEQF
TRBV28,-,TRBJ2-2,ASSPHQDRNTGELF
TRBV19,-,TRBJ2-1,ASSVGLDYNEQF
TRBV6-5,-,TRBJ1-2,ASSRPGTANYGYT
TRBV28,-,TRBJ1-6,ASVQSSYNSPLH
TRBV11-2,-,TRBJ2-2,ASSLKGGGTGELF
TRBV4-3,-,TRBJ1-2,ASSQVKEFNYGYT
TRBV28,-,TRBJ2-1,ASRYLDRDHEQF